One and the same sample provided the 17 T cell receptor beta chains below, sequenced in a study of control samples from healthy donors and cancer patients. Sequencing was performed with immunoSEQ multiplex PCR; in TCRdb, only in-frame clones are kept and a portion is missing. The repertoire includes about 150,000 clones, around 88% of them detected once, and approximately 1.8% sits in the top ten. Material for sequencing was blood. Source of these receptors: a man aged 18-30 years in good health.

The genes are TRBV2 and TRBJ2-5; 8 bases fit TRBD1. This CDR3 has 15 residues. The germline gives CDR1 SNHLY, CDR2 FYNNEI. The trim removed 5 bases at V and 5 bases at J, leaving 10 bases unmatched. CDR3 coding DNA: TGTGCCAGCAGTCCACCTTTGCAGGGGGCGGAGACCCAGTACTTC. Translating it yields CASSPPLQGAETQYF.

The genes are TRBV6-4 and TRBJ2-7; D gene ambiguous. CDR1 and CDR2 (germline): MRHNA, SNTAGT. Trimming stripped 2 bases from V and 7 bases from J, with 9 bases between. The CDR3 sequence is 12 residues long. CDR3 amino acids: CASSDTLQEQYF. CDR3 bases: TGTGCCAGCAGTGACACGCTTCAGGAGCAGTACTTC.

This sequence joins TRBV4-3 and TRBJ2-2, with D possibly being TRBD2 (5 bases). The V end lost 5 bases, the J end lost 0 bases, and 10 bases lay between the germline ends. The germline CDR1 and CDR2 sequences are LGHNA and YSLEER. The length of the CDR3 is 15 residues. This CDR3 reads CASSEDWANTGELFF. The CDR3 nucleotides are TGCGCCAGCAGCGAGGACTGGGCGAACACCGGGGAGCTGTTTTTT.

The chain links TRBV6-5 to TRBJ1-2; perhaps TRBD1 as D (6 bases). V dropped 7 bases and J dropped 2 bases, with 14 bases sitting between them. CDR3 length: 14 residues. Germline lookup yields CDR1 MNHEY and CDR2 SVGAGI. DNA for the CDR3: TGTGCCAGCAACTGGGGCAGGGGAAACTATGGCTACACCTTC. Translation: CASNWGRGNYGYTF.

In DNA, the CDR3 is TGTGCCAGCAGCTGGGGATCAGGAGATACGCAGTATTTT. This sequence encodes CASSWGSGDTQYF. V and J are TRBV7-3 and TRBJ2-3; D uncertain. The CDR3 spans 13 residues. Between the trimmed V and J ends, which lost 4 bases and 5 bases, there was a span of 10 bases. Germline CDR1 and CDR2: SGHTA and FQGTGA.

The rearrangement joins TRBV9 to TRBJ1-1; D not resolved. Per the germline V gene, CDR1 is SGDLS and CDR2 is YYNGEE. Trimming left V 4 bases short and J 7 bases short, with 14 bases between. The CDR3 totals 13 residues. The CDR3 here is CASSSGPGHEAFF. The CDR3 nucleotides read TGTGCCAGCAGCTCGGGTCCAGGCCATGAAGCTTTCTTT. Complete variable domain (other parts from reference TRBV9 and TRBJ1-1): DSGVTQTPKHLITATGQRVTLRCSPRSGDLSVYWYQQSLDQGLQFLIQYYNGEERAKGNILERFSAQQFPDLHSELNLSSLELGDSALYFCASSSGPGHEAFFGQGTRLTVV.

The chain employs TRBV4-3 and TRBJ2-7; D unresolved. The CDR3 sequence is 13 residues long. The V gene's germline CDR1 is LGHNA and CDR2 YSLEER. The V gene lost 3 bases and the J gene lost 3 bases, with 9 bases spanning the gap. Here the CDR3 reads CASSQEMYYEQYF. The CDR3 coding sequence is TGCGCCAGCAGCCAGGAGATGTACTACGAGCAGTACTTC.

The rearrangement joins TRBV5-6 to TRBJ2-3; 7 nucleotides match TRBD1. The CDR3 runs 16 residues. Germline CDR1 and CDR2: SGHDT and YYEEEE. V was clipped by 4 bases and J by 0 bases; unmatched bases: 8. In nucleotides, the CDR3 is TGTGCCAGCAGCCAACTACAGGGGTATAGCACAGATACGCAGTATTTT. It translates to CASSQLQGYSTDTQYF.

The rearrangement uses TRBV18 and TRBJ1-6; 8 bases are shared with TRBD1. Germline values: CDR1 KGHSH, CDR2 LQKENI. V was clipped by 4 bases and J by 6 bases; unmatched bases: 5. The CDR3 is 15 amino acids. The CDR3 sequence: CASSQKDRANSPLHF. The CDR3 DNA is TGTGCCAGCTCACAGAAGGACAGGGCTAATTCACCCCTCCACTTT. The variable domain in full, completed from reference TRBV18 and TRBJ1-6, reads NAGVMQNPRHLVRRRGQEARLRCSPMKGHSHVYWYRQLPEEGLKFMVYLQKENIIDESGMPKERFSAEFPKEGPSILRIQQVVRGDSAAYFCASSQKDRANSPLHFGNGTRLTVT.

The chain has TRBV12-1 and TRBJ1-2; the DNA was not used to check the table's D call, TRBD1. TRBV12-1 is labeled a pseudogene. CDR3 length: 14 residues. CDR3 DNA: TGTGCCAGCAGCTTTGCGAACAGGGACTATGGCTACACCTTC. This translates into CASSFANRDYGYTF.

The chain joins TRBV7-3 to TRBJ2-1; 11 bases agree with TRBD2. Germline V gene data show CDR1 as SGHTA and CDR2 as FQGTGA. The trim removed 5 bases at V and 5 bases at J, leaving 2 bases unmatched. CDR3 length equals 14 residues. CDR3 residues: CASSLLAGDNEQFF. The CDR3, as DNA: TGTGCCAGCAGCCTACTAGCGGGAGACAATGAGCAGTTCTTC.

This clone appeared once. The rearrangement links TRBV27 to TRBJ2-1; maybe TRBD1 (5 bases). The V and J ends lost 4 bases and 2 bases respectively, with 15 bases between them. The V gene's germline CDR1 is MNHEY and CDR2 SMNVEV (reference sequence). The CDR3 length is 16 residues. Here the CDR3 reads CASSSKRQGTYNEQFF. The CDR3, as DNA: TGTGCCAGCAGTTCAAAACGTCAGGGTACCTACAATGAGCAGTTCTTC.

Here the CDR3 reads CASGDRYGNTIYF. DNA for the CDR3: TGTGCCAGTGGTGACCGATATGGAAACACCATATATTTT. The rearrangement links TRBV19 to TRBJ1-3, with no clear D. V dropped 8 bases and J dropped 3 bases, with 11 bases sitting between them. The V gene's germline CDR1 is LNHDA and CDR2 SQIVND (reference sequence). The CDR3 extends over 13 amino acids.

This chain joins TRBV7-8 and TRBJ1-1; possible D gene TRBD1, 6 bases. Trimming shortened V by 2 bases and J by 4 bases, and 11 bases separated the two germline ends. CDR3 size: 14 residues. Germline assignment: CDR1 SGHVS and CDR2 FQNEAQ. For the CDR3, the DNA is TGTGCCAGCAGCTTAATGCTCAGGGGCACTGAAGCTTTCTTT. It translates to CASSLMLRGTEAFF.

The genes are TRBV25-1 and TRBJ1-1, with 8 bases aligning to TRBD1. Germline-derived CDR1 and CDR2 are MGHDK and SYGVNS. V was pared by 3 bases and J by 6 bases, with 6 bases of the junction left unmatched. This CDR3 has 14 amino acids. CDR3 sequence (DNA): TGTGCCAGCAGTGACAGGGGGCACGGCGCTGAAGCTTTCTTT. Translating it yields CASSDRGHGAEAFF.

The chain has TRBV27 and TRBJ2-7, with TRBD1 as a possible D gene (6 bases). The V and J ends lost 2 bases and 3 bases respectively, with 14 bases between them. The CDR3 contains 15 residues. Germline-derived CDR1 and CDR2 are MNHEY and SMNVEV (reference sequence). DNA for the CDR3: TGTGCCAGCAGTTTAAGGGGGACGGAGTACTACGAGCAGTACTTC. This gives the protein CASSLRGTEYYEQYF.

J is TRBJ2-7 and V is TRBV6-1, with D hard to call. The CDR3 has 14 amino acids. V dropped 0 bases and J dropped 2 bases, with 8 bases sitting between them. Germline CDR1 MNHNS, CDR2 SASEGT. The CDR3 DNA follows: TGTGCCAGCAGTGAAGCGGTAGGACCCTACGAGCAGTACTTC. Its translation: CASSEAVGPYEQYF.